Listed below are T cell receptor beta chains from one sample, sequenced in a study of read filtering for tumor transcriptome and immune sequencing. TCRdb re-derived calls from the reads in MiXCR, one entry per CDR3 protein. The sample has tens of thousands of distinct CDR3 sequences; approximately 15% are singletons. Sequencing was done on a sample of a population of CD138-negative cells sorted from bone marrow. The receptors were sampled from a donor at least 40 years old with multiple myeloma. CDR3s include the opening cysteine and the closing phenylalanine or tryptophan. D genes are given only for firm matches. Only some rows state a clone size, as once, few, many or a class for expanded clones.

TRBV7-3	.	.	TRBJ2-5	TGTGCCAGCAGCCCAGGGGGGGGCGGGGAGACCCAGCACTTC	CASSPGGGGETQHF
TRBV7-2	.	many	TRBJ2-5	TGTGCCAGCAGTTTGGGAGCTTCGTACCAAGAGACCCAGTACTTC	CASSLGASYQETQYF
TRBV12-3/TRBV12-4	TRBD1	many	TRBJ2-1	TGTGCCAGCAGATTTACAGGGGTTGAGCAGTTCTTC	CASRFTGVEQFF
TRBV6-1	.	many	TRBJ2-1	TGTGCCAGCAGTTCCAGACAGGCGTACAATGAGCAGTTCTTC	CASSSRQAYNEQFF
TRBV6-2/TRBV6-3	.	many	TRBJ1-1	TGTGCCAGCAGCTCCGGTGGGGGAAACACTGAAGCTTTCTTT	CASSSGGGNTEAFF
TRBV14	TRBD2	many	TRBJ2-5	TGTGCCAGCAGCCAAGGATACGGACCCGGGACTAGCAGGTACCAAGAGACCCAGTACTTC	CASSQGYGPGTSRYQETQYF
TRBV7-9	TRBD2	many	TRBJ2-5	TGTGCCAGCAGCACAGGACTAGCGGACGACCAAGAGACCCAGTACTTC	CASSTGLADDQETQYF
TRBV5-6	TRBD2	.	TRBJ2-5	TGTGCCAGCAGCCAGGAGGGACTAGCGGTCCAAGAGACCCAGTACTTC	CASSQEGLAVQETQYF
TRBV29-1	.	many	TRBJ1-1	TGCAGCGTTGCGACGAGGAGGGGTAGCACTGAAGCTTTCTTT	CSVATRRGSTEAFF
TRBV19	TRBD1	many	TRBJ2-4	TGTGCCAGTAGTATAGCCGGACAGGGTCTAGCCAAAAACATTCAGTACTTC	CASSIAGQGLAKNIQYF
TRBV20-1	TRBD2	many	TRBJ2-7	TGCAGTGGACAACTAGCGGGAGGTACCTACGAGCAGTACTTC	CSGQLAGGTYEQYF
TRBV19	TRBD1	few	TRBJ2-7	TGTGCCAGTAGTACCGGGACAGGGTTCCTTTACGAGCAGTACTTC	CASSTGTGFLYEQYF
TRBV6-2/TRBV6-3	.	.	TRBJ2-7	TGTGCCAGCAGCTACGCGGAGAACACCTACGAGCAGTACTTC	CASSYAENTYEQYF
TRBV27	TRBD1	many	TRBJ2-1	TGTGCCAGCCGATACCAGGACAGGGGCACTTACAATGAGCAGTTCTTC	CASRYQDRGTYNEQFF
TRBV25-1	.	many	TRBJ2-1	TGTGCCAGCAGTGAATTGGGTAATGAGCAGTTCTTC	CASSELGNEQFF
TRBV5-1	TRBD1	many	TRBJ1-1	TGCGCCAGCAGCGGACAGGCCCGGGGGAGGACTGAAGCTTTCTTT	CASSGQARGRTEAFF
TRBV19	.	.	TRBJ1-5	TGTGCCAGTAGTACCCACAGGGTGAGCAATCAGCCCCAGCATTTT	CASSTHRVSNQPQHF
TRBV27	.	.	TRBJ1-5	TGTGCCAACAGTTTCGTACAGAGCAATCAGCCCCAGCATTTT	CANSFVQSNQPQHF
TRBV5-5	.	many	TRBJ2-3	TGTGCCAGCAGCTTGGCGGGAAAAACCACAGATACGCAGTATTTT	CASSLAGKTTDTQYF
TRBV27	.	many	TRBJ2-7	TGTGCCAGCAGTTTACAACGGAGGCTAGAGCAGTACTTC	CASSLQRRLEQYF
TRBV29-1	.	many	TRBJ2-7	TGCAGCGTTGAGACGCCCTCCTACGAGCAGTACTTC	CSVETPSYEQYF
TRBV15	.	.	TRBJ2-6	TGTGCCACCAGCCTGAGGGGTAGCTCTGGGGCCAACGTCCTGACTTTC	CATSLRGSSGANVLTF
TRBV6-5	.	few	TRBJ2-3	TGTGCCAGCAGTTTGGACAGCACAGATACGCAGTATTTT	CASSLDSTDTQYF
TRBV7-9	TRBD1	few	TRBJ2-7	TGTGCCAGCAGCTCCCCCGGGACAGGACCTTACGAGCAGTACTTC	CASSSPGTGPYEQYF
TRBV11-1	.	many	TRBJ2-7	TGTGCCAGCAGCCCATCGGGGAACGAGCAGTACTTC	CASSPSGNEQYF
TRBV11-2	TRBD1	many	TRBJ2-6	TGTGCCAGCAGCTTAGTCCCGGGACAGGGATCAGGGGCCAACGTCCTGACTTTC	CASSLVPGQGSGANVLTF
TRBV2	TRBD1	many	TRBJ1-1	TGTGCCGGGACAGGCCTGGGAACTGAAGCTTTCTTT	CAGTGLGTEAFF
TRBV20-1	.	many	TRBJ1-1	TGCAGTGCTAGAGATCTGCGGGGGAACACTGAAGCTTTCTTT	CSARDLRGNTEAFF
TRBV28	.	many	TRBJ1-1	TGTGCCAGCACCGACGAGAAGGGGTTCACTGAAGCTTTCTTT	CASTDEKGFTEAFF
TRBV27	TRBD1	many	TRBJ2-5	TGTGCCAGCAGACCCAGGACAGGGGGGGATTGGAAGACCCAGTACTTC	CASRPRTGGDWKTQYF
TRBV20-1	.	.	TRBJ2-1	TGCAGTGCTAGAGCATGGGTCAATGAGCAGTTCTTC	CSARAWVNEQFF
TRBV10-3	.	.	TRBJ2-3	TGTGCCATCACGGCTGAGGCGGCCACAGATACGCAGTATTTT	CAITAEAATDTQYF
TRBV5-1	.	many	TRBJ2-1	TGCGCCAGCAGCTTGTTAGGAGGGGGGCGGGATGAGCAGTTCTTC	CASSLLGGGRDEQFF
TRBV7-8	TRBD1	many	TRBJ1-2	TGTGCCAGCAGCTTAGACAGGGGATCAGATGGCTACACCTTC	CASSLDRGSDGYTF
TRBV5-1	.	many	TRBJ2-7	TGCGCCAGCAGCTTTGCAGTGAGCAGGGGTCCCTACGAGCAGTACTTC	CASSFAVSRGPYEQYF
TRBV7-3	.	once	TRBJ2-1	TGTGCCAGCAGCTTGGTCCCGGTGGCCCCCATGGTGAATGAGCAGTTCTTC	CASSLVPVAPMVNEQFF
TRBV20-1	TRBD1	.	TRBJ1-5	TGCAGTGCTAGCCAAGACAGGGGGCGTCGCAATCAGACCCAGCATTTT	CSASQDRGRRNQTQHF
TRBV30	.	many	TRBJ2-7	TGTGCCTGGAGTGACTACCAGAACGAGCAGTACTTC	CAWSDYQNEQYF
TRBV7-2	TRBD2	many	TRBJ2-4	TGTGCCAGCAGCTTACAGCCTAGCGGCCCCAAAAACATTCAGTACTTC	CASSLQPSGPKNIQYF
TRBV29-1	.	many	TRBJ2-1	TGCAGCGTTGAAGAAGGTGGGCAGTTCTTC	CSVEEGGQFF
TRBV29-1	.	many	TRBJ2-4	TGCAGCGTTGAACATCCAGCGGGCAAAAACATTCAGTACTTC	CSVEHPAGKNIQYF
TRBV3-1	.	many	TRBJ2-1	TGTGCCAGCAGCCAACTCAGGGACAATGAGCAGTTCTTC	CASSQLRDNEQFF
TRBV11-3	.	many	TRBJ1-1	TGTGCCAGCAGCTTCCGAGGGATGAACACTGAAGCTTTCTTT	CASSFRGMNTEAFF
TRBV29-1	TRBD1	many	TRBJ1-1	TGCAGCGTGGGACAGGGCTATGAAGCTTTCTTT	CSVGQGYEAFF
TRBV29-1	.	many	TRBJ1-1	TGCAGCGTTGAGAGAGGCTCCGGCATTGAAGCTTTCTTT	CSVERGSGIEAFF
TRBV6-2/TRBV6-3	.	many	TRBJ2-2	TGTGCCAGCAGTTACACGAACACCGGGGAGCTGTTTTTT	CASSYTNTGELFF
TRBV29-1	TRBD1	many	TRBJ2-7	TGCAGCGTCGGAGAGGGGACAGGGGGCACCGAGCAGTACTTC	CSVGEGTGGTEQYF
TRBV30	.	few	TRBJ1-1	TGTGCCTGGACCGGGACCTTGCTAGGGAACACTGAAGCTTTCTTT	CAWTGTLLGNTEAFF
TRBV5-1	.	many	TRBJ2-2	TGCGCCAGCAGCTTGGAAGGGGCTCGGAACGGGGAGCTGTTTTTT	CASSLEGARNGELFF
TRBV10-3	.	many	TRBJ2-5	TGTGCCATCAGTGAGGCACCCAGGGTACAAGAGACCCAGTACTTC	CAISEAPRVQETQYF
TRBV20-1	.	many	TRBJ1-2	TGCAGTGCTCCCGAGGATGCTAACTATGGCTACACCTTC	CSAPEDANYGYTF
TRBV29-1	TRBD2	many	TRBJ2-5	TGCAGCGTTGACCCTAGCGGAATCCAAGAGACCCAGTACTTC	CSVDPSGIQETQYF
TRBV19	TRBD2	few	TRBJ2-5	TGTGCCAGTAGCACGGGCGGACTAGCGGGAGTATTGGCAGAGACCCAGTACTTC	CASSTGGLAGVLAETQYF
TRBV7-2	.	.	TRBJ2-5	TGTGCCAGCAGCTTAGCGTACAGGGTTGAAGAGACCCAGTACTTC	CASSLAYRVEETQYF
TRBV28	TRBD2	.	TRBJ2-5	TGTGCCAGCAGTTTCTCCTTCCTAGCGGAGAACCAAGAGACCCAGTACTTC	CASSFSFLAENQETQYF
TRBV29-1	TRBD1	many	TRBJ2-7	TGCAGCGCGGGGACAGGGGGATACGAGCAGTACTTC	CSAGTGGYEQYF
TRBV12-3/TRBV12-4	TRBD1	many	TRBJ1-5	TGTGCCAGCAGTTGGGACAGGGGGCGAAGCAATCAGCCCCAGCATTTT	CASSWDRGRSNQPQHF
TRBV18	.	many	TRBJ2-5	TGTGCCAGCTCACCGTTGTCGGGAACTCTTGAGACCCAGTACTTC	CASSPLSGTLETQYF